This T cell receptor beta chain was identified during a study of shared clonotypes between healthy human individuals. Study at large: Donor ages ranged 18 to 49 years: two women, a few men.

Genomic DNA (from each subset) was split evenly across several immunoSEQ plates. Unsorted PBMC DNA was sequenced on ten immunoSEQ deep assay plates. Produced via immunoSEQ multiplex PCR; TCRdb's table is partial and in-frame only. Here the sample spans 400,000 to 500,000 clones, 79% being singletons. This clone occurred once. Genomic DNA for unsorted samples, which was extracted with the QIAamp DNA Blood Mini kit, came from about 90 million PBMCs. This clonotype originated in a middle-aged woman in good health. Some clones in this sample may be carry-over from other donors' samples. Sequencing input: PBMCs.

Written as DNA, the CDR3 is TGTGCCAGCAGCTTAAACACCGGGGAGCTGTTTTTT. Translated: CASSLNTGELFF. The rearrangement links TRBV11-1 to TRBJ2-2; D is ambiguous. The CDR3 has 12 amino acids. CDR1 is SGHAT and CDR2 is FQDESV in the germline V gene (reference sequence). The V end was cut by 2 bases, the J end by 2 bases, with 0 bases between.